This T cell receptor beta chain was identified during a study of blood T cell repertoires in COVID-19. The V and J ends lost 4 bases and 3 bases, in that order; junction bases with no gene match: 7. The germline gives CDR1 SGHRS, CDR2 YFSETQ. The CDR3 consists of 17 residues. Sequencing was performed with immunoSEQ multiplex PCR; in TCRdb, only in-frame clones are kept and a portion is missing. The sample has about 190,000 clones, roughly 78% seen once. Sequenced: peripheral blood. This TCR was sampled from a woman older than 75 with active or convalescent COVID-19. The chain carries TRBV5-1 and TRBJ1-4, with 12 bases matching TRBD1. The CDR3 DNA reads TGCGCCAGCAGCCTGGGACAGGGGGCGTGGGCTAATGAAAAACTGTTTTTT. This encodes CASSLGQGAWANEKLFF.